A single T cell receptor (beta chain) is shown here with its context. Germline V CDR1 and CDR2: SGHRS, YFSETQ. The V gene end was trimmed by 5 bases and the J gene end by 6 bases; junction bases not matched to a gene: 9. The CDR3 runs to 15 residues. The data were produced by immunoSEQ multiplex PCR, yet TCRdb's version contains in-frame clones alone and is incomplete. Altogether approximately 390,000 clones are present, roughly 88% being singletons, with the ten largest covering 2% to 2.5%. This record belongs to a study of blood T cell repertoires in COVID-19. This sequence originates from a woman in her thirties or forties with acute COVID-19. Material for sequencing was PBMCs or T cells enriched from blood (not recorded which). This chain uses TRBV5-1 with TRBJ2-7; 12 bases match TRBD1. The CDR3: CASRSTGTGGLEQYF. The CDR3 nucleotides read TGCGCCAGCAGATCGACCGGGACAGGGGGCCTCGAGCAGTACTTC.